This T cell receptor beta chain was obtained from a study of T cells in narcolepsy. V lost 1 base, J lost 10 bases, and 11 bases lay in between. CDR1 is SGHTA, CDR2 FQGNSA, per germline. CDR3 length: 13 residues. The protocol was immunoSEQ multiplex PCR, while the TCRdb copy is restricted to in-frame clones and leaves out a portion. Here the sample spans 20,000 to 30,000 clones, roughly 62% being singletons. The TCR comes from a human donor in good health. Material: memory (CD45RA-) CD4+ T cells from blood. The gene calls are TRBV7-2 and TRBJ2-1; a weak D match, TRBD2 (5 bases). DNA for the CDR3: TGTGCCAGCAGCTTAGAGAGGGTAGGGGAGCAGTTCTTC. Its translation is CASSLERVGEQFF.